Listed below are T cell receptor beta chains from one sample, sequenced in a study of metastatic and nonmetastatic thyroid tumors. TCRdb re-clonotyped the PCR reads through MiXCR. The sample has more than 20,000 clones; about a tenth are singletons. The specimen was blood. The receptors derive from a female donor with papillary thyroid cancer or a benign thyroid nodule (not recorded which). Some clones in this sample may be carry-over from other donors' samples. Each CDR3 is given with its conserved first and last residue. The D gene is left open where the match is weak. Clone size, where shown, is once, few, many, or a class for clones that have expanded.

j_gene: TRBJ2-3
abundance: many
d_gene: NA
v_gene: TRBV11-3
CDR3nt: TGTGCCAGCAGCTTAGATCGTCCGAACAGTCTTACAGATACGCAGTATTTT
CDR3aa: CASSLDRPNSLTDTQYF

j_gene: TRBJ1-1
abundance: few
d_gene: NA
v_gene: TRBV5-6
CDR3nt: TGTGCCAGCAGCGTCTACGGGACATACAACACTGAAGCTTTCTTT
CDR3aa: CASSVYGTYNTEAFF

j_gene: TRBJ2-2
abundance: many
d_gene: NA
v_gene: TRBV7-2
CDR3nt: TGTGCCAGCAGCTTTATTGTCTTGGGGACCGGGGAGCTGTTTTTT
CDR3aa: CASSFIVLGTGELFF

j_gene: TRBJ2-1
abundance: many
d_gene: TRBD2
v_gene: TRBV11-2
CDR3nt: TGTGCCAGCAGCCCGGGAGGGGCAAACCCCTACAATGAGCAGTTCTTC
CDR3aa: CASSPGGANPYNEQFF

j_gene: TRBJ1-3
abundance: many
d_gene: NA
v_gene: TRBV3-1
CDR3nt: TGTGCCAGCAGCCAAGTGGGAAACACCATATATTTT
CDR3aa: CASSQVGNTIYF

j_gene: TRBJ2-1
abundance: medium-sized
d_gene: NA
v_gene: TRBV28
CDR3nt: TGTGCCAGCAGTCCACCGGACTGGGGCAATGAGCAGTTCTTC
CDR3aa: CASSPPDWGNEQFF

j_gene: TRBJ1-1
abundance: many
d_gene: NA
v_gene: TRBV12-3/TRBV12-4
CDR3nt: TGTGCCAGCAGTTTAACGAGGGGCAGCACTGAAGCTTTCTTT
CDR3aa: CASSLTRGSTEAFF

j_gene: TRBJ2-3
abundance: many
d_gene: NA
v_gene: TRBV19
CDR3nt: TGTGCCAGTAGTATCATAGCGGAATCCACAGATACGCAGTATTTT
CDR3aa: CASSIIAESTDTQYF

j_gene: TRBJ2-2
abundance: many
d_gene: NA
v_gene: TRBV6-2/TRBV6-3
CDR3nt: TGTGCCAGCAGTTACTCGATCACAAGAAACTCCAACACCGGGGAGCTGTTTTTT
CDR3aa: CASSYSITRNSNTGELFF

j_gene: TRBJ2-7
abundance: many
d_gene: NA
v_gene: TRBV7-9
CDR3nt: TGTGCCAGCAGCCCCCAGGCCGGGACTCAGCTCGAGCAGTACTTC
CDR3aa: CASSPQAGTQLEQYF

j_gene: TRBJ2-1
abundance: medium-sized
d_gene: TRBD2
v_gene: TRBV25-1
CDR3nt: TGTGCCAGCTGTGGGGGACTAGCTGGGAACAATGAGCAGTTCTTC
CDR3aa: CASCGGLAGNNEQFF

j_gene: TRBJ1-1
abundance: many
d_gene: NA
v_gene: TRBV6-2/TRBV6-3
CDR3nt: TGTGCCAGCAGTTATGGACGCACTGAAGCTTTCTTT
CDR3aa: CASSYGRTEAFF

j_gene: TRBJ1-1
abundance: many
d_gene: NA
v_gene: TRBV7-3
CDR3nt: TGTGCCAGCAGCTTAATCGGCAGCATTGCTGAAGCTTTCTTT
CDR3aa: CASSLIGSIAEAFF

j_gene: TRBJ1-5
abundance: many
d_gene: NA
v_gene: TRBV10-3
CDR3nt: TGTGCCATCAGTAGACCCGGATCCAATCAGCCCCAGCATTTT
CDR3aa: CAISRPGSNQPQHF

j_gene: TRBJ2-2
abundance: NA
d_gene: NA
v_gene: TRBV27
CDR3nt: TGTGCCAGCAGTTTATGGGGGTCCGGTGGCGGGGAGCTGTTTTTT
CDR3aa: CASSLWGSGGGELFF

j_gene: TRBJ2-1
abundance: NA
d_gene: TRBD2
v_gene: TRBV4-1
CDR3nt: TGCGCCAGCAGCCAAGTTAGCGGGACCAGCTCCTACAATGAGCAGTTCTTC
CDR3aa: CASSQVSGTSSYNEQFF

j_gene: TRBJ2-7
abundance: medium-sized
d_gene: NA
v_gene: TRBV6-5
CDR3nt: TGTGCCAGCAGTTACTCGACTAACTACGAGCAGTACTTC
CDR3aa: CASSYSTNYEQYF

j_gene: TRBJ2-2
abundance: many
d_gene: TRBD2
v_gene: TRBV7-8
CDR3nt: TGTGCCAGCAGCTTTGGGACTAGCGCCGGGGAGCTGTTTTTT
CDR3aa: CASSFGTSAGELFF

j_gene: TRBJ2-1
abundance: many
d_gene: TRBD2
v_gene: TRBV4-1
CDR3nt: TGCGCCAGCAGCCAAGGCAGTAGCGGGAGGTACAATGAGCAGTTCTTC
CDR3aa: CASSQGSSGRYNEQFF

j_gene: TRBJ1-1
abundance: few
d_gene: NA
v_gene: TRBV4-2
CDR3nt: TGTGCCAGCATCCAGGTGGAGGGGGGGGTGAACACTGAAGCTTTCTTT
CDR3aa: CASIQVEGGVNTEAFF

j_gene: TRBJ2-7
abundance: many
d_gene: TRBD2
v_gene: TRBV7-3
CDR3nt: TGTGCCAGCAGCTTCGGTAGCGGGGGTAGCGAGCAGTACTTC
CDR3aa: CASSFGSGGSEQYF

j_gene: TRBJ2-4
abundance: many
d_gene: TRBD2
v_gene: TRBV6-2/TRBV6-3
CDR3nt: TGTGCCAGCAGCCGACGCGGGGGGGGAGCCAAAAACATTCAGTACTTC
CDR3aa: CASSRRGGGAKNIQYF

j_gene: TRBJ2-2
abundance: many
d_gene: NA
v_gene: TRBV5-6
CDR3nt: TGTGCCAGCAGCTTTACGCAGAACACCGGGGAGCTGTTTTTT
CDR3aa: CASSFTQNTGELFF

j_gene: TRBJ2-7
abundance: many
d_gene: TRBD1
v_gene: TRBV12-3/TRBV12-4
CDR3nt: TGTGCCAGCAGTCAGACAGGGGGCTCCGGCCCCGAGCAGTACTTC
CDR3aa: CASSQTGGSGPEQYF

j_gene: TRBJ2-7
abundance: many
d_gene: TRBD2
v_gene: TRBV29-1
CDR3nt: TGCAGCGTTGAAGGGGGGGGGGAGCAGTACTTC
CDR3aa: CSVEGGGEQYF

j_gene: TRBJ2-7
abundance: medium-sized
d_gene: NA
v_gene: TRBV27
CDR3nt: TGTGCCAGCGCCACGGGCTACGAGCAGTACTTC
CDR3aa: CASATGYEQYF

j_gene: TRBJ1-2
abundance: medium-sized
d_gene: NA
v_gene: TRBV28
CDR3nt: TGTGCCAGCAGCTGGCGGGGGGTCTATGGCTACACCTTC
CDR3aa: CASSWRGVYGYTF

j_gene: TRBJ1-1
abundance: many
d_gene: TRBD1
v_gene: TRBV30
CDR3nt: TGTGCCTGGACCGAAACCGGGACAGGGGGAACTGAAGCTTTCTTT
CDR3aa: CAWTETGTGGTEAFF